The 28 T cell receptor beta chains below all came from one sample that was sequenced in a study of blood T cell repertoires in COVID-19. Libraries were prepared by immunoSEQ multiplex PCR; TCRdb keeps only in-frame clonotypes and omits some of them. This sample has around 270,000 clones, with roughly 84% found just once. The specimen was peripheral blood. The receptors here all came from a woman in her thirties or forties who had recovered from COVID-19.

The CDR3 DNA reads as TGCGCCAGCAGCCAAGTTTTAGAGAAACTGTTTTTT. Translation: CASSQVLEKLFF. The chain uses TRBV4-1 and TRBJ1-4; no reliable D call. Germline CDR1 and CDR2: MGHRA and YSYEKL. This CDR3 has 12 amino acids. V dropped 1 base and J dropped 11 bases, with 8 bases sitting between them.

V gene TRBV5-1 combines with J gene TRBJ2-7; D might be TRBD2 (5 bases). The CDR3 sequence is 15 residues long. The germline V and J ends were trimmed by 0 bases and 5 bases, with 15 bases remaining between them. Per the germline V gene, CDR1 is SGHRS and CDR2 is YFSETQ. CDR3 sequence: CASSLGAAEDHEQYF. The CDR3 DNA follows: TGCGCCAGCAGCTTGGGGGCAGCGGAAGACCACGAGCAGTACTTC.

This chain connects TRBV4-1 to TRBJ2-5; TRBD2 aligns across 9 bases. V gave up 0 bases and J gave up 5 bases; unmatched junction bases: 13. Germline-derived CDR1 and CDR2 are MGHRA and YSYEKL. The length of the CDR3 is 18 residues. The CDR3 here is CASSQDAGGGPLGETQYF. The CDR3 region has the DNA TGCGCCAGCAGCCAAGATGCGGGGGGGGGTCCCCTCGGGGAGACCCAGTACTTC.

The V call is TRBV5-4, the J call TRBJ2-7; 9 bases fit TRBD1. Germline V gives CDR1 SGHNT, CDR2 YYREEE (reference sequence). The CDR3 sequence is 15 residues long. V dropped 3 bases and J dropped 7; count of bases not matched to a gene: 11. CDR3 loop: CASSSFYRGQSEQYF. In DNA, the CDR3 is TGTGCCAGCAGCTCATTTTACAGGGGGCAATCTGAGCAGTACTTC.

The rearrangement links TRBV5-1 to TRBJ2-2; D gene ambiguous. Germline CDR1 and CDR2: SGHRS and YFSETQ. The CDR3 has 14 residues. V gave up 2 bases and J gave up 2 bases, with 7 bases separating them. CDR3 residues: CASSFGSNTGELFF. Written as DNA, the CDR3 is TGCGCCAGCAGCTTTGGCAGTAACACCGGGGAGCTGTTTTTT.

The V call is TRBV5-4, the J call TRBJ1-4; 7 nucleotides match TRBD1. Germline CDR1 reads SGHNT; CDR2 reads YYREEE (reference sequence). This CDR3 region has 14 residues. V lost 0 bases and J lost 10; bases outside the gene matches: 6. CDR3 residues: CASSLGGQGGKLFF. The DNA for the CDR3 is TGTGCCAGCAGCTTGGGGGGTCAGGGGGGAAAACTGTTTTTT.

This chain connects TRBV24-1 to TRBJ2-7; 10 nucleotides line up with TRBD2. Germline CDR1 reads KGHDR; CDR2 reads SFDVKD. CDR3 length: 15 residues. The V gene end was trimmed by 6 bases and the J gene end by 0 bases; junction bases not matched to a gene: 4. CDR3 region: CATSPSGGRSYEQYF. CDR3 bases: TGTGCCACCAGTCCTAGCGGGGGACGCTCCTACGAGCAGTACTTC.

This chain links TRBV29-1 with TRBJ2-3, with 11 bases aligning to TRBD2. Germline V lookup: CDR1 SQVTM, CDR2 ANQGSEA. The CDR3 totals 14 residues. Trimming at V came to 8 bases and at J to 5 bases, leaving 9 bases not matched to a gene. This CDR3 reads CSINSGGALDTQYF. CDR3 DNA: TGCAGCATAAATAGCGGGGGGGCGTTAGATACGCAGTATTTT.

The chain recombines TRBV18 with TRBJ1-5; weak D call: TRBD1 (5 bases). CDR3 length: 17 residues. The V and J ends lost 3 bases and 1 base respectively, with 16 bases between them. The germline V gene encodes CDR1 KGHSH and CDR2 LQKENI. The CDR3 DNA is TGTGCCAGCTCACCTCTGGGGCCTACTAAGAGCAATCAGCCCCAGCATTTT. Translation: CASSPLGPTKSNQPQHF.

This clone has only one observation. The chain employs TRBV2 and TRBJ2-3, with D perhaps matching TRBD1 (5 bases). Looked up from germline, CDR1 is SNHLY and CDR2 is FYNNEI. V lost 5 bases to trimming and J lost 5 bases, with 17 bases between them. This CDR3 spans 15 amino acids. As DNA, the CDR3 is TGTGCCAGCAGTTTAGGCCTCAGGGTACAAGATACGCAGTATTTT. It codes for CASSLGLRVQDTQYF.

This clone appeared a few times. The genes are TRBV7-6 and TRBJ1-1, with TRBD1 as a possible D gene (6 bases). Trimming removed 2 bases from V and 0 bases from J, with 10 bases in between. Germline values: CDR1 SGHVS, CDR2 FNYEAQ. The CDR3 contains 15 residues. The chain's CDR3 is CASSLTGYMNTEAFF. As DNA, the CDR3 is TGTGCCAGCAGCTTAACAGGGTACATGAACACTGAAGCTTTCTTT.

The chain is built from TRBV5-4 and TRBJ2-7; D is perhaps TRBD1 (6 bases). CDR1 is SGHNT and CDR2 is YYREEE in the germline V gene (reference sequence). V lost 4 bases and J 3 bases, leaving 14 bases between the germline ends. The CDR3 consists of 14 residues. CDR3 protein: CASSLRAGDYEQYF. The CDR3 DNA is TGTGCCAGCAGCCTGCGAGCAGGGGACTACGAGCAGTACTTC.

This clone was counted a single time. The gene calls are TRBV6-5 and TRBJ2-1; 7 bases fit TRBD1. V lost 5 bases and J lost 9; bases outside the gene matches: 7. The CDR3 totals 13 residues. Germline CDR1 is MNHEY and CDR2 is SVGAGI. The CDR3 DNA sequence: TGTGCCAGCAGTAACAACAGGGGCGGTGAGCAGTTCTTC. Its protein product is CASSNNRGGEQFF.

CDR3 sequence (DNA): TGCGCCAGCAGCTTCGGAGCAGGGCCTGAGCAGTTCTTC. It translates to CASSFGAGPEQFF. This sequence joins TRBV5-1 and TRBJ2-1; D may be TRBD1 (5 bases). The CDR3 runs 13 residues. Germline loops: CDR1 SGHRS, CDR2 YFSETQ. Trimming took off 2 bases at V and 9 bases at J, with 12 bases between the two ends.

This chain links TRBV19 with TRBJ2-2; 7 bases align to TRBD2. In germline, CDR1 is LNHDA, CDR2 SQIVND (reference sequence). The ends lost 4 bases at V and 6 bases at J; junction bases unmatched: 11. This CDR3 contains 16 residues. The CDR3 is CASSTGRTSEAGELFF. The CDR3 DNA reads TGTGCCAGTAGTACAGGCAGGACTAGTGAGGCCGGGGAGCTGTTTTTT.

The chain joins TRBV30 to TRBJ2-1, with no clear D. The ends were cut back, 3 bases at V and 8 bases at J, with 23 bases in the middle. CDR1 GTSNPN and CDR2 SVGIG come from the germline V gene (reference sequence). The length of the CDR3 is 16 residues. CDR3 sequence reads: CAWRPLGRQLGDEQFF. CDR3 coding DNA: TGTGCCTGGAGACCTTTGGGCCGGCAGTTGGGTGATGAGCAGTTCTTC.

V is TRBV28 and J is TRBJ2-1; 8 nucleotides align to TRBD1. CDR1 MDHEN and CDR2 SYDVKM come from the germline V gene. The CDR3 is made up of 13 amino acids. After removal of 9 bases from V and 9 bases from J, the junction contained 10 bases not matched to a gene. This CDR3 reads CARSRDRFSEQFF. Written as DNA, the CDR3 is TGTGCCAGATCCCGGGACAGGTTTTCTGAGCAGTTCTTC.

The J gene is TRBJ2-2, the V gene TRBV2; 8 bases line up with TRBD2. Germline V gene sequence: CDR1 SNHLY, CDR2 FYNNEI. J lost 6 bases, V lost 3 bases, and 6 bases had no gene match. The CDR3 extends over 15 amino acids. The CDR3 spells CASSEIAGRSGELFF. In nucleotides, the CDR3 is TGTGCCAGCAGTGAGATAGCGGGGCGCTCCGGGGAGCTGTTTTTT.

The chain has TRBV10-3 and TRBJ2-7, with 13 nucleotides matching TRBD2. V dropped 6 bases and J dropped 6; count of bases not matched to a gene: 8. Germline V gene sequence: CDR1 ENHRY, CDR2 SYGVKD. CDR3 length: 15 amino acids. CDR3 sequence: CAISAGTSGVSEQYF. The CDR3 DNA sequence: TGTGCCATCAGCGCCGGGACTAGCGGGGTTTCCGAGCAGTACTTC.

The rearrangement joins TRBV24-1 to TRBJ2-2; TRBD1 agrees at 10 bases. Trimming removed 3 bases from V and 7 bases from J; junction bases left unmatched: 7. The V gene's germline CDR1 is KGHDR and CDR2 SFDVKD. This CDR3 has 16 residues. The CDR3 DNA reads TGTGCCACCAGTGATCTGGGACAGGGGACGATCGGGGAGCTGTTTTTT. Translating gives CATSDLGQGTIGELFF.

The chain links TRBV7-2 to TRBJ2-1; D gene uncertain. The germline V gene encodes CDR1 SGHTA and CDR2 FQGNSA. With 2 bases removed from V and 4 bases from J, the gap between germline ends came to 9 bases. The CDR3 consists of 14 residues. The CDR3 DNA is TGTGCCAGCAGCTTAATCAACAGATACAATGAGCAGTTCTTC. Translated: CASSLINRYNEQFF.

The chain recombines TRBV19 with TRBJ2-7, with a weak D call TRBD1 (6 bases). The CDR3 contains 12 residues. Germline V CDR1 and CDR2: LNHDA, SQIVND (reference sequence). V lost 5 bases and J lost 12, with 17 bases in between. The chain's CDR3 is CASSPKGQQPYF. CDR3 nucleotide sequence: TGTGCCAGTAGTCCGAAAGGACAGCAGCCGTACTTC.

The chain is built from TRBV6-1 and TRBJ2-7; TRBD2 aligns across 9 bases. CDR1 is MNHNS and CDR2 is SASEGT in the germline V gene. The CDR3 is 15 residues long. Unmatched junction bases numbered 2, after V lost 1 base and J lost 1 base. The CDR3 region is CASSEDSGGSYEQYF. The CDR3 DNA follows: TGTGCCAGCAGTGAAGACAGCGGGGGGTCCTACGAGCAGTACTTC.

This sequence joins TRBV27 and TRBJ1-6; a possible D gene is TRBD1 (5 bases). The CDR3 has 17 amino acids. Trimming stripped 4 bases from V and 0 bases from J, with 13 bases between. Germline values: CDR1 MNHEY, CDR2 SMNVEV (reference sequence). The DNA of the CDR3 is TGTGCCAGCAGTTACAGCAGGGATAGCTCCTATAATTCACCCCTCCACTTT. Translated, it gives CASSYSRDSSYNSPLHF.

The V and J genes are TRBV27 and TRBJ1-1, with a weak D call TRBD1 (5 bases). Germline lookup yields CDR1 MNHEY and CDR2 SMNVEV (reference sequence). CDR3 size: 14 residues. V was clipped by 5 bases and J by 1 base, with 11 bases between them. CDR3: CASSLTVQNTEAFF. CDR3 coding DNA: TGTGCCAGCAGTCTGACAGTTCAGAACACTGAAGCTTTCTTT.

V is TRBV28 and J is TRBJ2-1; the D gene is possibly TRBD2 (5 bases). The CDR3 totals 13 residues. Germline loops: CDR1 MDHEN, CDR2 SYDVKM. The ends were cut back, 6 bases at V and 8 bases at J, with 14 bases in the middle. The CDR3 reads CASSIGGIYEQFF. DNA for the CDR3: TGTGCCAGCAGCATCGGAGGTATATATGAGCAGTTCTTC. Complete variable domain (other parts from reference TRBV28 and TRBJ2-1): DVKVTQSSRYLVKRTGEKVFLECVQDMDHENMFWYRQDPGLGLRLIYFSYDVKMKEKGDIPEGYSVSREKKERFSLILESASTNQTSMYLCASSIGGIYEQFFGPGTRLTVL.

V and J are TRBV9 and TRBJ1-5; possibly TRBD1 for D (6 bases). Germline assignment: CDR1 SGDLS and CDR2 YYNGEE. V was trimmed by 10 bases and J by 7 bases, leaving 15 bases between them. The CDR3 contains 12 residues. CDR3 bases: TGTGCCTACTTTGCGGGGGGCCAGCCCCAGCATTTT. Translated: CAYFAGGQPQHF.

The gene calls are TRBV11-2 and TRBJ2-6; D is uncertain. CDR1 is SGHAT, CDR2 FQNNGV, per germline. V gave up 3 bases and J gave up 0 bases, with 9 bases separating them. CDR3 size: 16 residues. The CDR3 DNA follows: TGTGCCAGCAGCTTCTACAGTTCCTCTGGGGCCAACGTCCTGACTTTC. This translates into CASSFYSSSGANVLTF.